These 26 T cell receptor beta chains were sequenced from one sample in a study of radiotherapy plus CTLA-4 blockade in lung cancer. The protocol was immunoSEQ multiplex PCR, while the TCRdb copy is restricted to in-frame clones and leaves out a portion. The sample consists of over 75,000 clones, about 83% of them appearing once. Sequencing was performed on peripheral blood, taken from a patient treated with radiotherapy plus ipilimumab. These receptors came from a human donor with non-small cell lung cancer who had stable disease on radiotherapy plus ipilimumab.

The CDR3 reads CASSERQGTTRETQYF. The CDR3 DNA is TGTGCCAGCAGTGAACGGCAGGGTACTACAAGAGAGACCCAGTACTTC. The chain has TRBV6-1 and TRBJ2-5; a possible D gene is TRBD1 (5 bases). Germline CDR1 reads MNHNS; CDR2 reads SASEGT. Trimming stripped 2 bases from V and 4 bases from J, with 17 bases between. The CDR3 spans 16 residues.

In its sample, this clone was seen a few times. This sequence joins TRBV5-4 and TRBJ2-1, with TRBD2 identical over 9 bases. Germline assignment: CDR1 SGHNT and CDR2 YYREEE (reference sequence). After removal of 2 bases from V and 4 bases from J, the junction contained 7 bases not matched to a gene. The CDR3 covers 16 residues. In DNA form, the CDR3 reads TGTGCCAGCAGCTTACGGTCTAGCGGGACTTACAATGAGCAGTTCTTC. Its translation: CASSLRSSGTYNEQFF.

The chain links TRBV27 to TRBJ2-5; D ambiguous. Germline values: CDR1 MNHEY, CDR2 SMNVEV (reference sequence). Trimming stripped 9 bases from V and 4 bases from J, with 9 bases between. There are 11 residues in the CDR3. The CDR3 loop is CASFRGETQYF. CDR3 coding DNA: TGTGCCAGTTTCCGCGGAGAGACCCAGTACTTC.

The rearrangement links TRBV6-5 to TRBJ1-6, with TRBD1 as a possible D gene (6 bases). Germline CDR1 is MNHEY and CDR2 is SVGAGI. The CDR3 covers 15 residues. Trimming left V 5 bases short and J 7 bases short, with 15 bases between. The CDR3 sequence is CASSRPRTENSPLHF. The CDR3 DNA reads TGTGCCAGCAGTCGACCTCGGACAGAGAATTCACCCCTCCACTTT.

The rearrangement uses TRBV10-2 and TRBJ1-2; 12 nucleotides line up with TRBD1. The CDR3 is 15 residues long. Germline V CDR1 and CDR2: WSHSY, SAAADI. The V segment lost 7 bases and the J segment 8 bases; nucleotides outside the gene matches: 11. For the CDR3, the DNA is TGCGCCAGCACCCTCGGGGGACAGGGGGCGTCGGGCTACACCTTC. Its protein is CASTLGGQGASGYTF.

The chain recombines TRBV5-1 with TRBJ1-2, with D tentatively TRBD1 (6 bases). The ends were cut back, 4 bases at V and 8 bases at J, with 12 bases in the middle. The CDR3 consists of 12 residues. Germline V gives CDR1 SGHRS, CDR2 YFSETQ. CDR3 bases: TGCGCCAGCAGCGAGGACAGAATAGGCTACACCTTC. It translates to CASSEDRIGYTF.

The chain couples TRBV28 to TRBJ2-7, with 10 bases that match TRBD1. After removal of 1 base from V and 3 bases from J, the junction contained 6 bases not matched to a gene. This CDR3 has 16 residues. Germline CDR1 is MDHEN and CDR2 is SYDVKM. CDR3 sequence reads: CASSLLGQGRDYEQYF. CDR3 DNA: TGTGCCAGCAGTTTATTGGGACAGGGGAGGGACTACGAGCAGTACTTC.

This rearrangement joins TRBV10-3 to TRBJ1-1, with a weak D call TRBD1 (5 bases). The CDR3 has 16 amino acids. Germline-derived CDR1 and CDR2 are ENHRY and SYGVKD. V was shortened by 2 bases and J by 0 bases, with 13 bases between the two germline ends. DNA for the CDR3: TGTGCCATCAGTGAGAATCCAGGGAAGTTGAACACTGAAGCTTTCTTT. Encoded protein: CAISENPGKLNTEAFF.

The V and J genes are TRBV15 and TRBJ2-5, with D perhaps being TRBD1 or TRBD2 (5 bases each). This CDR3 contains 14 residues. V was pared by 0 bases and J by 4 bases, with 9 bases between. CDR1 is LNHNV, CDR2 YYDKDF, per germline (reference sequence). The DNA of the CDR3 is TGTGCCACCAGCAGAGATTCGGGGCTAGAGACCCAGTACTTC. This encodes CATSRDSGLETQYF. Complete variable domain (other parts from reference TRBV15 and TRBJ2-5): DAMVIQNPRYQVTQFGKPVTLSCSQTLNHNVMYWYQQKSSQAPKLLFHYYDKDFNNEADTPDNFQSRRPNTSFCFLDIRSPGLGDTAMYLCATSRDSGLETQYFGPGTRLLVL.

Worth noting for this clone: One end of the junction varies from germline; a read error may be responsible. V gene TRBV9 combines with J gene TRBJ1-5, with TRBD1 matching 12 bases. The CDR3 contains 17 residues. The V gene's germline CDR1 is SGDLS and CDR2 YYNGEE. The CDR3 DNA is TGTGCCCGCAGCGGGGGGACAGGGGGCGTATACGGTCAGCCCCAGCATTTT. Protein sequence: CARSGGTGGVYGQPQHF.

This sequence joins TRBV6-6 and TRBJ2-5; 10 bases are a match to TRBD2. The J call could be wrong; TRBJ2-7 is a better fit for the DNA end. CDR1 and CDR2 from the germline V gene are MNHNY and SVGAGI (reference sequence). CDR3 length: 14 residues. The CDR3 nucleotides read TGTGCCAGCAGTCGACCTAGCGGGAGCTACGAGCAGTACTTC. As protein: CASSRPSGSYEQYF.

The chain has TRBV5-5 and TRBJ1-2; 7 nucleotides agree with TRBD1. Germline CDR1 is SGHKS and CDR2 is YYEKEE (reference sequence). V dropped 0 bases and J dropped 11; count of bases not matched to a gene: 7. The CDR3 contains 13 residues. The CDR3 here is CASSLDRGSGYTF. CDR3 in DNA: TGTGCCAGCAGCTTGGACAGGGGATCTGGTTACACCTTC.

The chain combines TRBV27 with TRBJ2-7; D could derive from TRBD1 or TRBD2 (5 bases each). From germline, CDR1 is MNHEY and CDR2 SMNVEV (reference sequence). This CDR3 has 12 amino acids. V was pared by 2 bases and J by 7 bases, with 9 bases between. The CDR3 loop reads CASSLGGYEQYF. The CDR3 DNA reads as TGTGCCAGCAGTTTAGGGGGTTATGAGCAGTACTTC.

This chain connects TRBV27 to TRBJ1-5; 8 bases fit TRBD1. The germline V gene encodes CDR1 MNHEY and CDR2 SMNVEV (reference sequence). The ends lost 4 bases at V and 5 bases at J; junction bases unmatched: 13. CDR3 length: 17 amino acids. In DNA, the CDR3 is TGTGCCAGCAGTTCACTAACCGGGACAGGTGAATATCAGCCCCAGCATTTT. This encodes CASSSLTGTGEYQPQHF.

In DNA form, the CDR3 reads TGTGCCAGCAGCTGGGGTTTTGAGACCCAGTACTTC. It is translated as CASSWGFETQYF. The chain joins TRBV7-2 to TRBJ2-5, with D hard to call. Trimming took off 4 bases at V and 5 bases at J, with 8 bases between the two ends. The CDR3 contains 12 residues. The V gene's germline CDR1 is SGHTA and CDR2 FQGNSA.

The chain uses TRBV18 and TRBJ1-5; 10 bases are shared with TRBD1. This CDR3 comprises 15 residues. Germline V gives CDR1 KGHSH, CDR2 LQKENI. V trimming: 4 bases; J trimming: 2 bases; junction bases outside the gene matches: 2. DNA of the CDR3: TGTGCCAGCTCACGGGGGACAGGGGGCAATCAGCCCCAGCATTTT. It is translated as CASSRGTGGNQPQHF.

This clone appeared a few times. As DNA, the CDR3 is TGCAGCGTTGGGGGGACAGCCTCTGGGGCCAACGTCCTGACTTTC. It encodes CSVGGTASGANVLTF. The V call is TRBV29-1, the J call TRBJ2-6; 7 bases align to TRBD1. Germline V gives CDR1 SQVTM, CDR2 ANQGSEA. The CDR3 totals 15 residues. J lost 0 bases, V lost 4 bases, and 3 bases had no gene match.

Here the CDR3 reads CASSIQGDQPQHF. The CDR3 coding sequence is TGTGCCAGTAGTATACAGGGCGATCAGCCCCAGCATTTT. The rearrangement links TRBV19 to TRBJ1-5, with D perhaps matching TRBD1 (5 bases). From germline, CDR1 is LNHDA and CDR2 SQIVND (reference sequence). Trimming took off 2 bases at V and 5 bases at J, with 7 bases between the two ends. The CDR3 covers 13 residues.

This chain links TRBV19 with TRBJ1-6; TRBD1 might be the D (5 bases). The CDR3 contains 14 residues. V was cut by 4 bases and J by 4 bases, with 8 bases left in between. CDR1 LNHDA and CDR2 SQIVND come from the germline V gene (reference sequence). The CDR3 DNA is TGTGCCAGTAGTAAGACAGAATATAATTCACCCCTCCACTTT. Translated: CASSKTEYNSPLHF.

This clone appeared once. V usage is TRBV28 and J usage is TRBJ1-5; 10 bases fit TRBD1. CDR1 is MDHEN and CDR2 is SYDVKM in the germline V gene. The CDR3 has 15 amino acids. Germline trimming cut 6 bases from V and 1 base from J; bases unmatched to any gene: 3. CDR3 sequence reads: CASRDRGISNQPQHF. CDR3 nucleotide sequence: TGTGCCAGCAGGGACAGGGGGATAAGCAATCAGCCCCAGCATTTT.

In this sample, this clone turned up once. The J gene is TRBJ1-4, the V gene TRBV5-4; TRBD1 is a possible D gene (6 bases). The CDR3 totals 16 residues. The germline V gene has CDR1 SGHNT and CDR2 YYREEE (reference sequence). Trimming removed 4 bases from V and 0 bases from J, with 13 bases in between. The CDR3 region is CASSTLQGSTNEKLFF. CDR3 nucleotide sequence: TGTGCCAGCAGCACATTACAGGGATCAACTAATGAAAAACTGTTTTTT.

This clone occurred once. The chain recombines TRBV5-4 with TRBJ2-6, with a tentative D call TRBD1 (5 bases). The CDR3 spans 13 residues. Per germline, CDR1 SGHNT and CDR2 YYREEE (reference sequence). V lost 0 bases and J 9 bases, leaving 7 bases between the germline ends. Here the CDR3 DNA reads TGTGCCAGCAGCTTGGGACAGATCAACGTCCTGACTTTC. Translating it yields CASSLGQINVLTF.

This chain uses TRBV14 with TRBJ2-7, with D perhaps given as TRBD1 or TRBD2 (7 bases each). The CDR3 totals 15 residues. CDR1 is SGHDN and CDR2 is FVKESK in the germline V gene. Trimming cost V 3 bases and J 1 base, with 13 bases left between them. CDR3 sequence reads: CASSQTGRGSYEQYF. As DNA, the CDR3 is TGTGCCAGCAGCCAGACAGGGAGGGGATCCTACGAGCAGTACTTC.

The V and J genes are TRBV4-1 and TRBJ2-5; 7 nucleotides match TRBD1. This CDR3 contains 15 residues. Trimming removed 3 bases from V and 5 bases from J; junction bases left unmatched: 9. CDR1 and CDR2 (germline): MGHRA, YSYEKL. Here the CDR3 DNA reads TGCGCCAGCAGCCACTTCCTACAGGGGATGGAGACCCAGTACTTC. This codes for CASSHFLQGMETQYF.

CDR3 coding DNA: TGTGCCAGCAGTTTATCCCGGGACAGCCAATATGTGAACACTGAAGCTTTCTTT. This translates into CASSLSRDSQYVNTEAFF. V is TRBV27 and J is TRBJ1-1; 7 bases are shared with TRBD1. Germline CDR1 is MNHEY and CDR2 is SMNVEV (reference sequence). The CDR3 runs 18 residues. The V gene end was trimmed by 0 bases and the J gene end by 0 bases; junction bases not matched to a gene: 10.

The V and J genes are TRBV9 and TRBJ2-3; maybe TRBD2 (7 bases). Trimming cost V 0 bases and J 2 bases, with 13 bases left between them. CDR3 length equals 16 residues. Germline values: CDR1 SGDLS, CDR2 YYNGEE. The CDR3 protein is CASSVGGGGYTDTQYF. The CDR3 DNA reads TGTGCCAGCAGCGTAGGAGGCGGGGGCTACACAGATACGCAGTATTTT.